Listed below are T cell receptor beta chains from one sample, sequenced in a study of cytomegalovirus exposure and HLA in healthy donors. This table comes from immunoSEQ multiplex PCR, and its TCRdb copy is limited to in-frame clones, with some not included. The sample carries under 150,000 clones, 70% to 85% recorded once. Sequenced input: PBMCs. These receptors all stem from a boy under 10 years old in good health and CMV-seronegative. The CDR3 runs from the conserved cysteine through the conserved F or W. Fields, in order: J gene, D gene, V gene, clone size, CDR3 DNA, CDR3 protein. D genes are given only for firm matches. Clone size is stated in some rows and not others, as once, few, many or a class when expanded.

TRBJ1-1	.	TRBV28	once	TGTGCCAGCAGTCCCCGGTGGCGGGAGGAGAACACTGAAGCTTTCTTT	CASSPRWREENTEAFF
TRBJ1-2	TRBD1	TRBV4-1	.	TGCGCCAGCAGCCAGCAGGACAGGGGGGCGGATGGCTACACCTTC	CASSQQDRGADGYTF
TRBJ2-5	.	TRBV6-5	.	TGTGCCAGCAGCCCGGGGTTCCAAGAGACCCAGTACTTC	CASSPGFQETQYF
TRBJ2-3	.	TRBV4-3	.	TGCGCCAGCAGCCGAATCGGAGAGACAGATACGCAGTATTTT	CASSRIGETDTQYF
TRBJ1-6	.	TRBV10-2	few	TGCGCCAGCAGGTCAGGGGTGTCTGGAACCCTCCACTTT	CASRSGVSGTLHF
TRBJ2-7	.	TRBV7-9	.	TGTTCCAGCAGCTTAAGGCGGACCACTAGTCGCGAGCAGTACTTC	CSSSLRRTTSREQYF
TRBJ1-1	.	TRBV29-1	.	TGCAGCGTTGATCGGGGGTTTGGTTTTAGCACTGAAGCTTTCTTT	CSVDRGFGFSTEAFF
TRBJ2-7	.	TRBV13	.	TGTGCCAGCAGCTCTAGAGGGCCCGGTTTTGAGCAGTACTTC	CASSSRGPGFEQYF
TRBJ1-1	.	TRBV5-1	.	TGCGCCAGCAGCTTTGGAGGGGCGAACACTGAAGCTTTCTTT	CASSFGGANTEAFF
TRBJ1-2	.	TRBV4-1	.	TGCGCCAGCAGCCAACGGTTGGTTCAGGACTATGGCTACACCTTC	CASSQRLVQDYGYTF
TRBJ1-1	.	TRBV7-2	once	TGTGCCAGCAGCTTAGCCGGGGAGTTGAACACTGAAGCTTTCTTT	CASSLAGELNTEAFF
TRBJ2-3	TRBD2	TRBV4-2	few	TGTGCCAGCAGCCAAACTAGCGGGAGTTCAGATACGCAGTATTTT	CASSQTSGSSDTQYF
TRBJ2-4	TRBD1	TRBV6-6	.	TGTGCCAGCAGTTACTCACAGGGGGCGGGAAACATTCAGTACTTC	CASSYSQGAGNIQYF
TRBJ1-5	.	TRBV15	.	TGTGCCACCAGCAGAGGCATCGCGGGCAATCAGCCCCAGCATTTT	CATSRGIAGNQPQHF
TRBJ2-7	.	TRBV21-1	once	TGTGCCAGCAGCAAAGGACCTCAGGTTCCCGAGCAGTACTTC	CASSKGPQVPEQYF
TRBJ2-2	.	TRBV27	.	TGTGCCAGCAGTTTAGCCCCTGGCGGGGGCCCCCGTAGGGGGGAGCTGTTTTTT	CASSLAPGGGPRRGELFF
TRBJ2-2	.	TRBV7-8	.	TGTGCCAGCAGCTTAGCAGGGGGTATGAACACCGGGGAGCTGTTTTTT	CASSLAGGMNTGELFF
TRBJ1-4	.	TRBV6-5	.	TGTGCCAGCAGTTACTCATTAGCCCAAGGGGGTGAAAAACTGTTTTTT	CASSYSLAQGGEKLFF
TRBJ1-2	.	TRBV5-1	.	TGCGCCAGCAGCTTGGAGGGGACATACTATGGCTACACCTTC	CASSLEGTYYGYTF
TRBJ2-1	TRBD2	TRBV11-3	.	TGTGCCAGCAGCCAGGGACTAGCCCCCAATGAGCAGTTCTTC	CASSQGLAPNEQFF
TRBJ2-1	.	TRBV9	.	TGTGCCAGCAGCGCAGGGGCGACTGAGAATGAGCAGTTCTTC	CASSAGATENEQFF
TRBJ1-3	TRBD1	TRBV10-3	once	TGTGCCATCAGTGATACAGGGGGCTCTGGAAACACCATATATTTT	CAISDTGGSGNTIYF
TRBJ1-1	TRBD1	TRBV5-6	few	TGTGCCAGCAGCTGGACAGGGGGCGATACTGAAGCTTTCTTT	CASSWTGGDTEAFF
TRBJ2-1	TRBD1	TRBV11-2	.	TGTGCCAGCAGCTGGACAGGGGGCTCCTACAATGAGCAGTTCTTC	CASSWTGGSYNEQFF
TRBJ2-1	TRBD2	TRBV7-8	few	TGTGCCAGCAGCTTAAAACAACTAGCGGAATACTACAATGAGCAGTTCTTC	CASSLKQLAEYYNEQFF
TRBJ2-3	.	TRBV6-4	once	TGTGCCAGCAGTGACTCTGCTAGGGGATCAGATACGCAGTATTTT	CASSDSARGSDTQYF
TRBJ2-1	.	TRBV6-4	few	TGTGCCAGCAGTGACTCGGCAGGCTACAATGAGCAGTTCTTC	CASSDSAGYNEQFF
TRBJ1-1	.	TRBV6-1	few	TGTGCCAGCGGAGACAACACTGAAGCTTTCTTT	CASGDNTEAFF
TRBJ1-2	.	TRBV27	.	TGTGCCAGCAGTTTATCGCTGCAGTGGGGCTACACCTTC	CASSLSLQWGYTF
TRBJ1-5	.	TRBV7-8	.	TGTGCCAGCAGCCCTGGACTGGGAGCACAGCCCCAGCATTTT	CASSPGLGAQPQHF
TRBJ2-5	TRBD1	TRBV7-2	.	TGTGCCAGCAGCTTAGTCGACAGGGGTTTGGAGACCCAGTACTTC	CASSLVDRGLETQYF
TRBJ2-1	TRBD2	TRBV7-8	.	TGTGCCAGCAGTGACCCTTTGCGGGTGACTAGCGGGAGTAGGGAGCAGTTCTTC	CASSDPLRVTSGSREQFF
TRBJ2-1	TRBD2	TRBV10-3	.	TGTGCCATCAGTGAAGGGGGACTAGCCAACAATGAGCAGTTCTTC	CAISEGGLANNEQFF
TRBJ1-6	.	TRBV7-3	.	TGTGCCAGCAGCTTACAAGGCAGGGCGAATTCACCCCTCCACTTT	CASSLQGRANSPLHF
TRBJ2-6	.	TRBV5-1	.	TGCGCCAGCAGCTTGGAAGGAGGTGGCTCTGGGGCCAACGTCCTGACTTTC	CASSLEGGGSGANVLTF
TRBJ1-4	.	TRBV4-3	.	TGCGCCAGCAGCCAACATTTAGAAACTAATGAAAAACTGTTTTTT	CASSQHLETNEKLFF
TRBJ2-5	.	TRBV7-3	.	TGTGCCAGCAGCTCAGGGGCAGGTCTACAAGAGACCCAGTACTTC	CASSSGAGLQETQYF
TRBJ1-5	.	TRBV2	few	TGTGCCAGCACTACCTCCCCCAATCAGCCCCAGCATTTT	CASTTSPNQPQHF
TRBJ1-5	.	TRBV19	.	TGTGCCACTTGTTCCGGGGGCAATCAGCCCCAGCATTTT	CATCSGGNQPQHF
TRBJ1-2	.	TRBV19	.	TGTGCCAGTAGTATCGGGGTGGACTATGGCTACACCTTC	CASSIGVDYGYTF
TRBJ2-1	TRBD2	TRBV2	.	TGTGCCAGCAGTCTCCAATGGGGGACTAGCGGGATTTATGAGCAGTTCTTC	CASSLQWGTSGIYEQFF